The 3 T cell receptor beta chains presented below share a single source sample, sequenced in a study of cytomegalovirus exposure and HLA in healthy donors. Primers included in the PCR were 60 Vbeta and 13 Jbeta primers. The method was immunoSEQ multiplex PCR; TCRdb's version includes in-frame clones alone and lacks a portion of them. Of about 130,000 clones detected, just under 75% appear once; the ten largest clones hold 6% to 8.5%. The specimen sequenced was PBMCs. The receptors were sampled from a man aged 35-49 years in good health and CMV-seropositive.

V usage is TRBV7-9 and J usage is TRBJ1-2; TRBD1 might be the D (5 bases). Germline V gives CDR1 SEHNR, CDR2 FQNEAQ (reference sequence). The CDR3 extends over 13 amino acids. Trimming cost V 2 bases and J 4 bases, with 8 bases left between them. The CDR3 loop reads CASSLSGFYGYTF. The CDR3 DNA reads as TGTGCCAGCAGCTTATCAGGGTTCTATGGCTACACCTTC.

V is TRBV18 and J is TRBJ1-5; tentatively, D is TRBD1 (6 bases). The germline V gene has CDR1 KGHSH and CDR2 LQKENI. Trimming removed 8 bases at V and 6 bases at J, with 20 bases between. The CDR3 is made up of 15 amino acids. As DNA, the CDR3 is TGTGCCAGCAATCCCGGGGGGGGGCGCGGTCAGCCCCAGCATTTT. It encodes CASNPGGGRGQPQHF.

Here the CDR3 DNA reads TGCAGCGTTGAATACGGAGTTCACACAGATACGCAGTATTTT. This sequence encodes CSVEYGVHTDTQYF. The gene calls are TRBV29-1 and TRBJ2-3; no firm D call. This CDR3 is built from 14 residues. Germline loops: CDR1 SQVTM, CDR2 ANQGSEA. V was shortened by 2 bases and J by 2 bases, with 11 bases between the two germline ends.